Shown below are 32 T cell receptor beta chains from a single sample sequenced in a study of blood T cell repertoires in COVID-19. Using immunoSEQ multiplex PCR, the repertoire was profiled, and TCRdb retains in-frame clones only, with some absent. This sample has 110,000 or so clones; roughly 90% occur once, and the top ten carry 7.9%. The sequenced sample consisted of peripheral blood. These TCRs come from a man in his sixties or seventies who had recovered from COVID-19.

This clone has only a few counts. The rearrangement links TRBV27 to TRBJ1-1; D unresolved. The CDR3 contains 14 residues. Trimming took 3 bases from V and 1 from J, leaving 9 bases between them. The germline V gene encodes CDR1 MNHEY and CDR2 SMNVEV (reference sequence). The CDR3 protein is CASSFNSENTEAFF. CDR3 DNA: TGTGCCAGCAGTTTCAATTCAGAGAACACTGAAGCTTTCTTT.

V is TRBV7-9 and J is TRBJ2-7, with D maybe TRBD2 (6 bases). The germline CDR1 and CDR2 sequences are SEHNR and FQNEAQ (reference sequence). V was shortened by 1 base and J by 7 bases, with 17 bases between the two germline ends. CDR3 length: 15 amino acids. The CDR3 DNA is TGTGCCAGCAGCTTAGACATAGCATGGGAGGTGGAGCAGTACTTC. This sequence encodes CASSLDIAWEVEQYF.

This chain connects TRBV6-4 to TRBJ2-7, with D unclear. With 11 bases removed from V and 2 bases from J, the gap between germline ends came to 16 bases. This CDR3 spans 13 amino acids. Germline CDR1 is MRHNA and CDR2 is SNTAGT. The CDR3 loop is CARKPSDPYEQYF. DNA of the CDR3: TGTGCCCGTAAACCCAGCGATCCCTACGAGCAGTACTTC.

The chain couples TRBV7-3 to TRBJ2-1, with D maybe TRBD2 (6 bases). The CDR3 length is 15 residues. Per germline, CDR1 SGHTA and CDR2 FQGTGA. V was trimmed by 2 bases and J by 2 bases, leaving 10 bases between them. CDR3 sequence: CASSLFTGAYNEQFF. As DNA, the CDR3 is TGTGCCAGCAGCTTATTTACGGGGGCCTACAATGAGCAGTTCTTC.

V is TRBV9 and J is TRBJ1-3; no definite D call. V lost 4 bases and J lost 0, with 14 bases in between. This CDR3 has 16 residues. From germline, CDR1 is SGDLS and CDR2 YYNGEE. The CDR3 loop is CASSIPTEGSGNTIYF. The CDR3 DNA sequence: TGTGCCAGCAGCATCCCAACCGAGGGCTCTGGAAACACCATATATTTT.

This clone was counted ten times or more. The chain's CDR3 is CASSPGRGKLFF. The DNA for the CDR3 is TGTGCCAGCTCACCAGGACGCGGGAAACTGTTTTTT. The J gene is TRBJ1-4, the V gene TRBV18; D is unclear. Deletions cut 2 bases from V and 11 bases from J, with 9 bases between. CDR1 and CDR2 (germline): KGHSH, LQKENI. The CDR3 totals 12 residues.

V is TRBV4-2 and J is TRBJ2-7, with 9 bases lining up with TRBD2. CDR3 length: 15 residues. V trimming: 0 bases; J trimming: 7 bases; junction bases outside the gene matches: 7. Germline loops: CDR1 LGHNA, CDR2 YNFKEQ. CDR3 sequence (DNA): TGTGCCAGCAGCCAAGAGGGGGCGGGAGGGGGTGAGCAGTACTTC. Its translation: CASSQEGAGGGEQYF.

V usage is TRBV5-1 and J usage is TRBJ2-7; 9 bases align to TRBD1. Germline V lookup: CDR1 SGHRS, CDR2 YFSETQ. V trimming: 5 bases; J trimming: 5 bases; junction bases outside the gene matches: 5. The length of the CDR3 is 13 residues. The CDR3 DNA is TGCGCCAGCAGAGCCGGGACAGGGAACGAGCAGTACTTC. It translates to CASRAGTGNEQYF.

This chain joins TRBV4-1 and TRBJ2-2, with 11 bases identical to TRBD2. Germline V CDR1 and CDR2: MGHRA, YSYEKL. V was pared by 5 bases and J by 3 bases, with 11 bases of the junction left unmatched. The CDR3 consists of 18 residues. Here the CDR3 DNA reads TGCGCCAGCAGCTACAGAGGTAGCGGGGGGGAGTACACCGGGGAGCTGTTTTTT. Protein sequence: CASSYRGSGGEYTGELFF.

The genes are TRBV19 and TRBJ2-7; TRBD2 is a possible D gene (6 bases). The CDR3 extends over 15 amino acids. In germline, CDR1 is LNHDA, CDR2 SQIVND (reference sequence). Trimming shortened V by 3 bases and J by 2 bases, and 14 bases separated the two germline ends. Here the CDR3 DNA reads TGTGCCAGTAGTATCATCCGGGGGATCGCCTACGAGCAGTACTTC. It encodes CASSIIRGIAYEQYF.

The V gene is TRBV20-1, the J gene TRBJ1-5, with unresolved D. Trimming cost V 3 bases and J 1 base, with 13 bases left between them. The CDR3 sequence is 15 residues long. Looked up from germline, CDR1 is DFQATT and CDR2 is SNEGSKA (reference sequence). CDR3 protein: CSASSNAESNQPQHF. In nucleotides, the CDR3 is TGCAGTGCTAGTAGCAACGCGGAGAGCAATCAGCCCCAGCATTTT.

This rearrangement joins TRBV18 to TRBJ1-2, with 7 positions matching TRBD1. The CDR3 runs 15 residues. Germline V gene data show CDR1 as KGHSH and CDR2 as LQKENI. The ends lost 6 bases at V and 3 bases at J; junction bases unmatched: 10. DNA of the CDR3: TGTGCCAGCTCCCAGAGGGACAGCCCTTACTATGGCTACACCTTC. Translating it yields CASSQRDSPYYGYTF.

The chain uses TRBV18 and TRBJ2-3, with a tentative D call TRBD2 (6 bases). Germline-derived CDR1 and CDR2 are KGHSH and LQKENI. The V gene lost 5 bases and the J gene lost 6 bases, with 12 bases spanning the gap. The CDR3 has 13 amino acids. DNA of the CDR3: TGTGCCAGCTCAAGTTTGGGACTTGATACGCAGTATTTT. This translates into CASSSLGLDTQYF.

The chain links TRBV28 to TRBJ2-7; D uncertain. The germline V gene has CDR1 MDHEN and CDR2 SYDVKM. Trimming took off 7 bases at V and 0 bases at J, with 7 bases between the two ends. There are 12 residues in the CDR3. CDR3 amino acids: CASNTLSYEQYF. The DNA of the CDR3 is TGTGCCAGCAACACCCTCTCCTACGAGCAGTACTTC.

This chain joins TRBV10-1 and TRBJ1-5; D gene unclear. Germline CDR1 reads WNHNN; CDR2 reads SYGVQD (reference sequence). V gave up 8 bases and J gave up 4 bases, with 12 bases separating them. The CDR3 has 13 residues. The CDR3 region has the DNA TGCGCCAGCTCAACCGGTCCTAATCAGCCCCAGCATTTT. Protein product: CASSTGPNQPQHF.

V is TRBV5-5 and J is TRBJ2-3; tentatively, D is TRBD2 (6 bases). The germline V gene has CDR1 SGHKS and CDR2 YYEKEE (reference sequence). This CDR3 comprises 13 residues. With 4 bases removed from V and 3 bases from J, the gap between germline ends came to 9 bases. CDR3 residues: CASSAGTTDTQYF. The CDR3 DNA sequence: TGTGCCAGCAGCGCCGGGACTACAGATACGCAGTATTTT. The full variable domain, its missing parts supplied by reference TRBV5-5 and TRBJ2-3, is DAGVTQSPTHLIKTRGQQVTLRCSPISGHKSVSWYQQVLGQGPQFIFQYYEKEERGRGNFPDRFSARQFPNYSSELNVNALLLGDSALYLCASSAGTTDTQYFGPGTRLTVL.

The V gene is TRBV3-1 (or the pseudogene TRBV3-2), the J gene TRBJ2-7; the match to TRBD2 covers 8 bases. Germline V lookup: CDR1 LGHDT, CDR2 YNNKEL (reference sequence). This CDR3 comprises 18 residues. V dropped 1 base and J dropped 5; count of bases not matched to a gene: 16. CDR3 sequence: CASSQAAGRGGLDHEQYF. CDR3 nucleotide sequence: TGTGCCAGCAGCCAAGCGGCAGGTCGGGGGGGCCTCGACCACGAGCAGTACTTC.

The DNA for the CDR3 is TGTGCCAGCAGCCCCGAAGGAGCGGTCCCCCATGAAAAACTGTTTTTT. It specifies CASSPEGAVPHEKLFF. V usage is TRBV5-4 and J usage is TRBJ1-4; D is uncertain. V shed 4 bases and J shed 6 bases, with 19 bases lying between them. The CDR3 spans 16 residues. Germline CDR1 SGHNT, CDR2 YYREEE (reference sequence).

The chain recombines TRBV18 with TRBJ2-4, with TRBD1 matching 7 bases. Germline V gene sequence: CDR1 KGHSH, CDR2 LQKENI. V lost 4 bases to trimming and J lost 0 bases; unmatched junction nucleotides: 9. CDR3 size: 17 residues. CDR3 DNA sequence: TGTGCCAGCTCACAAAAACAGGGGTCCATAGCCAAAAACATTCAGTACTTC. This sequence encodes CASSQKQGSIAKNIQYF. Using reference TRBV18 and TRBJ2-4 for the parts outside the CDR3, the full variable domain is NAGVMQNPRHLVRRRGQEARLRCSPMKGHSHVYWYRQLPEEGLKFMVYLQKENIIDESGMPKERFSAEFPKEGPSILRIQQVVRGDSAAYFCASSQKQGSIAKNIQYFGAGTRLSVL.

The chain has TRBV12-5 and TRBJ2-1, with a weak D call TRBD1 (6 bases). The CDR3 covers 15 residues. Trimming removed 1 base at V and 8 bases at J, with 15 bases between. CDR1 LGHNT and CDR2 FRNRAP come from the germline V gene. This CDR3 reads CASGLGVKGGDEQFF. The CDR3 coding sequence is TGTGCTAGTGGTTTGGGGGTGAAAGGGGGTGATGAGCAGTTCTTC.

This clone came up a few times. V usage is TRBV28 and J usage is TRBJ1-6; D call uncertain. Per germline, CDR1 MDHEN and CDR2 SYDVKM. The CDR3 runs 12 residues. Trimming left V 5 bases short and J 12 bases short, with 11 bases between. CDR3 sequence (DNA): TGTGCCAGCAGTCCAGCGGACCGACCCCTCCACTTT. Amino acid sequence: CASSPADRPLHF.

CDR3 coding DNA: TGTGCCAGCTCGCAACCACTTCGACAGGGCTACTATGGCTACACCTTC. Protein product: CASSQPLRQGYYGYTF. The chain is built from TRBV18 and TRBJ1-2; 7 nucleotides match TRBD1. This CDR3 region has 16 residues. Trimming at V came to 6 bases and at J to 3 bases, leaving 13 bases not matched to a gene. Germline V gene lookup returns CDR1 KGHSH and CDR2 LQKENI.

This chain joins TRBV29-1 and TRBJ2-5, with 9 bases lining up with TRBD2. Germline V lookup: CDR1 SQVTM, CDR2 ANQGSEA. The CDR3 consists of 13 residues. The trim removed 6 bases at V and 9 bases at J, leaving 11 bases unmatched. In nucleotides, the CDR3 is TGCAGCGTCCGACGGGAGCGGGAGGATCCCCAGTACTTC. Its translation is CSVRREREDPQYF.

The rearrangement uses TRBV28 and TRBJ1-3; D perhaps matches TRBD1 (5 bases). The length of the CDR3 is 17 residues. Trimming stripped 2 bases from V and 3 bases from J, with 17 bases between. Germline CDR1 MDHEN, CDR2 SYDVKM. In DNA form, the CDR3 reads TGTGCCAGCAGTTTACCCTCAGCGGAGGGGTTTGGAAACACCATATATTTT. Its protein is CASSLPSAEGFGNTIYF.

The genes are TRBV5-6 and TRBJ2-7; D not certain. The germline V gene has CDR1 SGHDT and CDR2 YYEEEE. This CDR3 contains 13 residues. The V gene lost 2 bases and the J gene lost 0 bases, with 6 bases spanning the gap. The CDR3 DNA is TGTGCCAGCAGCTTCCAGGTCTCCTACGAGCAGTACTTC. This codes for CASSFQVSYEQYF.

CDR3 protein: CASSPGRWGQGVYEQYF. The DNA of the CDR3 is TGTGCCAGCAGCCCCGGTCGCTGGGGACAGGGGGTCTACGAGCAGTACTTC. The chain employs TRBV4-2 and TRBJ2-7, with 11 bases fitting TRBD1. The germline gives CDR1 LGHNA, CDR2 YNFKEQ. V lost 4 bases to trimming and J lost 3 bases; unmatched junction nucleotides: 11. The CDR3 totals 17 residues.

This chain links TRBV11-3 with TRBJ1-6, with D hard to call. V gave up 4 bases and J gave up 10 bases, with 11 bases separating them. The germline V gene encodes CDR1 SGHNT and CDR2 YENEEA. The CDR3 covers 13 residues. CDR3 in amino acids: CASSSGRRSPLHF. The CDR3 nucleotides are TGTGCCAGCAGCTCGGGTCGTAGATCACCCCTCCACTTT.

This chain connects TRBV27 to TRBJ1-5; 7 nucleotides line up with TRBD1. With 6 bases clipped from V and 7 bases from J, the junction kept 9 bases outside the gene matches. Germline V CDR1 and CDR2: MNHEY, SMNVEV (reference sequence). CDR3 size: 14 residues. The CDR3 DNA is TGTGCCAGCAGCCGGGACAGAAATGTCCAGCCCCAGCATTTT. Amino acids: CASSRDRNVQPQHF.

This chain links TRBV11-2 with TRBJ2-2, with D uncertain. V shed 0 bases and J shed 7 bases, with 3 bases lying between them. The CDR3 spans 12 residues. CDR1 is SGHAT and CDR2 is FQNNGV in the germline V gene. The CDR3 protein is CASSLEYGELFF. Written as DNA, the CDR3 is TGTGCCAGCAGCTTAGAGTACGGGGAGCTGTTTTTT.

The CDR3 DNA is TGTGCCAGCAGCCTGGGTCCGGGGGGCTCTGGAAACACCATATATTTT. Amino acid sequence: CASSLGPGGSGNTIYF. The gene calls are TRBV5-4 and TRBJ1-3; D perhaps matches TRBD1 (5 bases). This CDR3 is built from 16 residues. Trimming shortened V by 4 bases and J by 0 bases, and 14 bases separated the two germline ends. The germline CDR1 and CDR2 sequences are SGHNT and YYREEE (reference sequence).

The V gene is TRBV5-1, the J gene TRBJ1-3; D gene unclear. V was clipped by 4 bases and J by 0 bases, with 14 bases between them. Germline CDR1 is SGHRS and CDR2 is YFSETQ. The CDR3 runs to 16 residues. This CDR3 is CASSGDEGFSGNTIYF. The CDR3 DNA follows: TGCGCCAGCAGCGGCGATGAGGGCTTCTCTGGAAACACCATATATTTT.

This chain uses TRBV5-1 with TRBJ1-6; D call uncertain. This CDR3 comprises 13 residues. The V gene's germline CDR1 is SGHRS and CDR2 YFSETQ. The V end was cut by 2 bases, the J end by 6 bases, with 6 bases between. CDR3 sequence: CASSLQPNSPLHF. The CDR3 DNA follows: TGCGCCAGCAGCTTACAGCCTAATTCACCCCTCCACTTT.